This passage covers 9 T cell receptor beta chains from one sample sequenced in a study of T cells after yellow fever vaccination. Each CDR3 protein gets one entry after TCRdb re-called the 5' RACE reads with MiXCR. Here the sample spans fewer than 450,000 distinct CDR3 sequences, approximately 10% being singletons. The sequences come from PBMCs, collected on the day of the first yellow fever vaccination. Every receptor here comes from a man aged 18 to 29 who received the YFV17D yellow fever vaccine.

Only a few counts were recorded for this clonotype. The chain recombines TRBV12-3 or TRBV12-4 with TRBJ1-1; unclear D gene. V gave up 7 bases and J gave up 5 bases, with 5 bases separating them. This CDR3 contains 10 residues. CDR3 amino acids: CASTRTEAFF. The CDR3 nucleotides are TGTGCCAGCACCCGGACTGAAGCTTTCTTT.

For the CDR3, the DNA is TGTGCCAGCAGTGTTTCTAGCGGGGGGTTTGGGGGAGATACGCAGTATTTT. It translates to CASSVSSGGFGGDTQYF. The chain carries TRBV25-1 and TRBJ2-3, with TRBD2 identical over 11 bases. This CDR3 comprises 17 residues. The germline CDR1 and CDR2 sequences are MGHDK and SYGVNS. The J segment lost 5 bases and the V segment lost 4 bases, leaving 11 bases of the junction unmatched.

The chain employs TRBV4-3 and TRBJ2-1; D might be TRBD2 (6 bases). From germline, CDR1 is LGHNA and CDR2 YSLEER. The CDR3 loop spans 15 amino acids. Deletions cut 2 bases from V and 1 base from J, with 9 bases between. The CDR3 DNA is TGCGCCAGCAGCCAATGGCGGGGATCCTACAATGAGCAGTTCTTC. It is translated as CASSQWRGSYNEQFF.

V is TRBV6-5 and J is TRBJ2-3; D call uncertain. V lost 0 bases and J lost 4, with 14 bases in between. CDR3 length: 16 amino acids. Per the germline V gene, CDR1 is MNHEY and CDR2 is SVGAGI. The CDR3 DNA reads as TGTGCCAGCAGTTACTCGAGCGTGGGCCACCCAGATACGCAGTATTTT. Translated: CASSYSSVGHPDTQYF.

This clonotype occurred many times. For the CDR3, the DNA is TGTGCCATCAGATGGGAGGGAAAAGAGACCCAGTACTTC. This codes for CAIRWEGKETQYF. The chain has TRBV10-3 and TRBJ2-5, with TRBD2 matching 7 bases. The trim removed 6 bases at V and 3 bases at J, leaving 4 bases unmatched. The CDR3 sequence is 13 residues long. Germline CDR1 ENHRY, CDR2 SYGVKD.

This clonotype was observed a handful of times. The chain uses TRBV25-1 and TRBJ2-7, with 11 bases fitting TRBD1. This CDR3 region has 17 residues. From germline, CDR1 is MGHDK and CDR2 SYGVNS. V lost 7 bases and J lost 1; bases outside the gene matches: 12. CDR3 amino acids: CASTESPGQGVSYEQYV. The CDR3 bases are TGTGCCAGCACCGAGTCACCGGGACAGGGGGTGTCCTACGAGCAGTACGTC.

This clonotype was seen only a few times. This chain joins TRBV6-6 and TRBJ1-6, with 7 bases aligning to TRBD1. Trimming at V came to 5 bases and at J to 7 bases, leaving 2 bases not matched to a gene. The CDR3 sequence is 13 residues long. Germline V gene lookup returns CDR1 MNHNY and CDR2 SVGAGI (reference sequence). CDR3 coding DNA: TGTGCCAGCAGTACAGGGGCGAATTCACCCCTCCACTTT. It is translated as CASSTGANSPLHF.

The CDR3, as DNA: TGTGCCAGCTCACCGGACAGGGCAGATACGCAGTATTTT. It codes for CASSPDRADTQYF. This rearrangement joins TRBV18 to TRBJ2-3; 8 bases align to TRBD1. V gave up 3 bases and J gave up 4 bases; unmatched junction bases: 0. The CDR3 is 13 amino acids. Germline V gene sequence: CDR1 KGHSH, CDR2 LQKENI.

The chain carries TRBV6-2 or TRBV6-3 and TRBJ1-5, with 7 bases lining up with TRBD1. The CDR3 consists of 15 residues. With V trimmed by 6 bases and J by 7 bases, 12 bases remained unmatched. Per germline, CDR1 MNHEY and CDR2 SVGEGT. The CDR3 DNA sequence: TGTGCCAGCAGCAAGAGGACAGGCCTAGGGCAGCCCCAGCATTTT. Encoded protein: CASSKRTGLGQPQHF.